Reported below is one TCR beta chain. The sample originates from a study of blood T cell repertoires in COVID-19. Study-level background: Acute-phase and convalescent COVID-19 samples originated in the United States, Italy and Spain. T cells, B-cell-depleted T cells, or PBMCs provided the cDNA or gDNA that served as material.

The V gene end was trimmed by 0 bases and the J gene end by 4 bases; junction bases not matched to a gene: 2. Looked up from germline, CDR1 is MNHNS and CDR2 is SASEGT. The CDR3 length is 15 residues. Patients from Seattle were sampled longitudinally, starting during active infection. Original processing notes: Amplification of reference gene primers was used by the study to estimate nucleated cell counts. The protocol was immunoSEQ multiplex PCR, while the TCRdb copy is restricted to in-frame clones and leaves out a portion. Clone size and V and J calls were adopted from that table, with D and trimming inferred from the DNA. Of about 74,000 clones in the sample, 80% to 95% were seen once.

The sequencing input was peripheral blood. The genes are TRBV6-1 and TRBJ2-3, with TRBD2 matching over 9 bases. This receptor was identified in a man in his fifties or sixties with COVID-19, enrolled during active disease. Here the CDR3 reads CASSEASGSPDTQYF. The CDR3 region has the DNA TGTGCCAGCAGTGAAGCTAGCGGGAGCCCAGATACGCAGTATTTT.